This TCR beta chain was retrieved from a study of cytomegalovirus exposure and HLA in healthy donors (dated by TCRdb to about 2017). With regard to the full study: An earlier analysis of some 500 of the donors reported 250 to 350 Gb of sequence data and more than 90 million unique TCR beta sequences from about 179 million T cells. About 320 gigabases of sequencing data and tens of millions of unique TCR sequences were included in an early release covering 500 to 750 HLA-typed donors. Of the roughly 410 genotyped donors, 75% to 85% were placed in the genetic ancestry cluster associated with self-reported Caucasian donors. The study aimed to test whether signatures of past pathogen exposure could be identified by cataloging public T cell receptors. The study profiled the T cell repertoires of approximately 700 subjects by immunosequencing and related them to cytomegalovirus serostatus. In addition to the first cohort of roughly 700 subjects, a separate validation cohort of over 90 different subjects was used. The study combined high-throughput TCR immunosequencing, statistical association of individual TCRs with disease status, and machine learning to predict cytomegalovirus infection status. A later analysis re-examined previously published TCR beta repertoires from hundreds of donors and added high-resolution HLA genotyping to investigate patterns of TCR occurrence. Rather than drawing on any new phenotypic data, the later analysis identified candidate immune exposures from TCR beta sequences and the way those sequences occurred across donors. To decide whether each TCR beta V gene segment behaved as functional or pseudogenic, an earlier analysis of approximately 620 of the donors relied on high-throughput TCR beta sequencing. Donor age, sex, ethnicity and CMV serostatus were collected together with the repertoire data. In a later genetic analysis, genome-wide SNP genotypes for about three fifths of the 666 donors were used, and that subset was treated as a discovery cohort. Every discovery cohort repertoire had been produced on one sequencing platform. HLA typing covered class I and class II loci at four-digit resolution. Typing coverage varied by locus: about 620-630 donors for A, B, C, DRB1 and DQB1; approximately 520 for DQA1; about 590 for DPA1; 450 to 480 for DPB1. Because of strong linkage in the cohort, five DR-DQ haplotypes were treated as single units for association and clustering. Among around 400 genotyped donors of the cohort, an average of around 250,000 unique TCR beta nucleotide sequences was sequenced per donor, of which about 18% were non-productive. Overall results and qualifications from the work: In a later analysis, TCR association rates were found to vary across HLA loci, with the most associated TCRs seen for DRB1 alleles and the fewest for HLA-C alleles. When HLA alleles, especially DR and DQ, strongly co-occurred, attributing TCR associations to individual alleles was difficult. Only TCR beta chains were sequenced in this cohort, and the absence of alpha or paired-chain data limited detectable features. According to a later analysis, parvovirus B19, influenza, CMV and Epstein-Barr virus appeared linked to several top co-occurrence clusters. Correlated functional status among segregating V segments might reflect linkage disequilibrium, but an unknown experimental factor could not be ruled out. Compared with the approximately 720-donor mean, donors in an Asian-associated ancestry cluster had fewer N-insertions in productive TCRs, according to a later genetic analysis. Most TCR sequences were seen in very few donors, while some public TCRs were found in many individuals. Most CMV-associated TCR beta chains appeared to be HLA-restricted in a later analysis, and the HLA associations seemed to be driven largely by CMV exposure. A further reported finding was that TCR beta sequences accurately predicted the HLA-A and HLA-B alleles for most subjects in the first cohort. Because counts were too low, 15 to 20 rarely observed V segments, including chromosome 9 orphons, were left out of the earlier analysis of some 600 of the donors. A later analysis found that HLA-associated TCR beta chains were more clonally expanded and had lower generation probabilities than equally common non-associated chains. In vitro tests confirmed that a few of the cytomegalovirus-associated TCR beta chains recognize cytomegalovirus antigens. Because HLA typing was unavailable for some donors at each locus, only the typed subset was used in association tests. V-gene and J-gene trimming of TCR beta chains was associated with a missense DCLRE1C variant in a later genetic analysis, and the association was replicated in an independent cohort. The presence/absence analyses assumed that sequencing depth was roughly uniform across donors, and that assumption may not be true. A cluster of highly shared sequence variants was judged likely to represent a technical artifact of the sequencing pipeline. According to the authors, the approach could potentially be generalized to other disease states and immunological phenotypes. In the study, some 160 TCR beta chains were listed as associated with cytomegalovirus. An earlier analysis of roughly 570 of the donors showed that most TCR beta V segments appeared in productive rearrangements either about 87% or about 30% of the time, which broadly matched IMGT annotations. The 87-base-pair reads could not distinguish some IMGT-functional V segments, including TRBV6-2 and TRBV6-3, so those segments were excluded. Specific HLA alleles were associated with over 15,000 TCR beta sequences at a false discovery rate of 0.05 in a later analysis. CMV serostatus was the only immune exposure information available for the cohort. Cytomegalovirus status was reported to be diagnosed by the classifier with high specificity and sensitivity in both the original and validation cohorts.

Counted from cysteine to phenylalanine, this CDR3 has 14 amino acids. Only the CDR3 DNA stays, 42 bases, in frame from base 1. The germline V gene supplies CDR1 MNHNS and CDR2 SASEGT. The V end loses 7 bases and the J end loses 4 bases, and a stretch of 16 bases separates them. The library came from the immunoSEQ multiplex PCR assay. For the multiplex PCR, a mixture combining 60 forward primers for TCR Vbeta segments and 13 reverse primers for TCR Jbeta segments was used. A multiplex PCR assay on genomic DNA amplified the CDR3 region of rearranged TCR beta genes. Amplified TCR beta libraries were sequenced as 87-base-pair reads on the Illumina HiSeq System. Regarding the original processing steps: A later analysis tallied tens of millions of unique TCR beta chains across the approximately 670 repertoires, and about 12 million of those chains were shared by two or more donors. Raw reads were error-corrected and collapsed into unique sequences with a nearest-neighbor algorithm that merged closely related sequences to remove PCR and sequencing errors. V, D and J gene segments were assigned by aligning CDR3 sequences to IMGT reference sequences. For a sequence to be retained, a match of at least six nucleotides to both a V gene segment and a J gene segment was required. A rearrangement counted as productive if the CDR3 had no stop codons and remained in frame with V and J, and every other rearrangement counted as non-productive. CDR3 was defined according to IMGT convention as the region running from the second conserved V-encoded cysteine to the conserved J-encoded phenylalanine. The earlier analysis of about 500 of the donors excluded sequences that lacked an unambiguous match to a single V gene segment. In an earlier analysis of more than 500 of the donors, a V segment was called functional when productive rearrangements were above 56.7%, and segregating when the standard deviation between donors exceeded 5%. A statistical classification framework was built for diagnosing cytomegalovirus status from the catalog of TCR beta chain sequences. In a later analysis, V and J genes were assigned by comparing TCR nucleotide sequences against IMGT/GENE-DB human TR gene sequences. In a later analysis, CDR3 sequences and most-parsimonious VDJ recombination scenarios were assigned using the TCRdist pipeline. In a later analysis, each TCR beta chain was defined by its CDR3 amino acid sequence together with its V-gene family, and reads lacking a unique V-gene family were excluded. As a way to deal with suspected cross-contamination and a sequencing artifact, a later analysis dropped approximately 570 nucleotide sequences that were highly shared and had low generation probability. In a later analysis, a clonal expansion index for each public chain was calculated from normalized within-repertoire ranks of inferred template counts. In a later analysis, generation probabilities were computed using a VDJ recombination model fitted to out-of-frame rearrangements, and the results were checked against IGoR. Hypergeometric tests were used in a later analysis to score TCR-TCR, TCR-HLA and TCR-CMV co-occurrence, with a repertoire-size bias correction applied to the TCR pairs. In a later analysis, false discovery rates were estimated by permuting HLA or CMV assignments 20 times. In a later analysis, co-occurring TCRs were grouped using DBSCAN, with TCRdist sequence similarity added in when clustering inside HLA-allele-positive subsets. Repertoires with fewer than 30,000 or more than 120,000 public chains were left out of co-occurrence clustering, as were roughly five repertoires with anomalous nucleotide sharing. The source is immuneACCESS, and TCRdb retained only in-frame sequences with V and J called. Part of the clones is not carried over; for the studies checked, unresolved V genes explain less than half of this, and the remainder is unexplained. The V and J calls and clone size come from that table; D and trimming were worked out from the DNA. This sample lists some 150,000 clones; about three quarters were detected once. The ten most abundant clones make up over 3% of the sample.

In regard to this clone: The antigen it binds to is not known. No qualities accompany the bases; no much larger clone lies one base away.

The cohort was made up of approximately 670 healthy bone marrow donors. All cohort members were sampled while nominally healthy, although unrecorded immune exposures were likely present. The donor tested CMV seronegative, placing the donor among the 300 to 450 seronegative members of the cohort. Each donor provided a peripheral blood sample, and peripheral blood mononuclear cells were used for TCR beta sequencing. Genomic DNA was extracted from the blood cell samples with the Qiagen DNeasy Blood Extraction Kit. The clonotype was recovered from a woman between 35 and 50 years old in good health and CMV-seronegative. The V and J segments used are TRBV6-1 and TRBJ1-1; a tentative D call is TRBD1 (6 bases match). The sample comprised PBMCs. The CDR3 reads CASIEVKGGTEAFF. The DNA sequence is as follows: TGTGCCAGCATTGAGGTTAAAGGGGGCACTGAAGCTTTCTTT.